This T cell receptor beta chain was recovered during a study of T cells in women clearing cervical HPV infection. Study-level background: Case blood was drawn a median approximately 150 days after lesion detection. With HLA typing for only a few women, HLA confounding remains possible. Study results and limitations: Effector/memory and HPV-specific T cells were not isolated, and association timing is unknown. A classifier using richness and V gene abundances reached an AUC of 0.7 to 0.9.

Germline values: CDR1 DFQATT, CDR2 SNEGSKA (reference sequence). The trim removed 3 bases at V and 6 bases at J, leaving 15 bases unmatched. The CDR3 is made up of 16 amino acids. Regarding this clone: The antigen remains unidentified. The read gets to within 3 residues of the CDR3 end, and the germline J gene fills in the rest.

TCRdb's copy holds only in-frame clones and misses some; the assay was immunoSEQ multiplex PCR. The sample has fewer than 35,000 clones. J is TRBJ2-7 and V is TRBV20-1; 9 positions match TRBD2. This TCR derives from a woman aged 18-70 years with a cervical HPV16 infection that either progressed to CIN3+ or cleared (not recorded which). Sequencing was carried out using blood buffy coat. The covered CDR3 bases are TGCAGTGCTAGCCCGACAATAGCGGGGGCCACGGGCGAG. This gives the protein CSASPTIAGATGE. The full CDR3 sequence reads CSASPTIAGATGEQYF.